This TCR beta chain was documented in a study of neurological immune-mediated disorders. General observations from the study: HTLV-1-associated myelopathy had the most TCR clonal expansion, and multiple sclerosis had the least, less than healthy controls. None of the CDR3 amino acid sequences of expanded clones were shared across subjects, and this suggested private repertoires in all groups.

Time point noted: longitudinal time-point 3. PBMCs numbering 2 million and stored at -80 C yielded the unsorted libraries. The CDR3 has 14 residues. V was pared by 4 bases and J by 0 bases, with 7 bases between. CDR1 is SGHRS and CDR2 is YFSETQ in the germline V gene. This clonotype was observed at least ten times. Its antigen is unidentified. The cDNA was generated through 5'RACE incorporating 10-nucleotide random UMIs. TCRdb ran MiXCR on the 5' RACE reads and lists one entry per CDR3 protein. The sample shows roughly 100,000 distinct CDR3 sequences, more than 10% of them seen only once. V and J are TRBV5-1 and TRBJ2-2; no clear D gene. Sequencing was done on a sample of PBMCs. The sequence derives from a female donor with HTLV-1-associated myelopathy (HAM/TSP). The CDR3 reads CASSAASNTGELFF. DNA of the CDR3: TGCGCCAGCAGCGCCGCCTCGAACACCGGGGAGCTGTTTTTT. Using reference TRBV5-1 and TRBJ2-2 for the parts outside the CDR3, the full variable domain is KAGVTQTPRYLIKTRGQQVTLSCSPISGHRSVSWYQQTPGQGLQFLFEYFSETQRNKGNFPGRFSGRQFSNSRSEMNVSTLELGDSALYLCASSAASNTGELFFGEGSRLTVL.